This TCR beta chain emerged from a study of T cells in Graves' hyperthyroidism and ophthalmopathy (dated by TCRdb to between 2018 and 2021). About the study as a whole: Peripheral blood was collected at initial diagnosis, before any treatment. TCR V-J signatures able to tell the groups apart were searched for in a discovery cohort of more than 90 patients, of whom fewer than 45 had Graves' ophthalmopathy and more than 55 had stable Graves' hyperthyroidism. Whether ophthalmopathy could be predicted prospectively was tested in an independent validation cohort made up of under 20 hyperthyroidism patients plus 17 patients who later progressed to ophthalmopathy. The 100 discovery patients were divided at random into training and test sets in a 7:3 ratio. The study also compared thyroid tissue and blood T-cell repertoires from roughly six Graves' hyperthyroidism patients. Once sampling was done, hyperthyroidism patients were given methimazole at a starting dose of 30 mg daily, whereas ophthalmopathy patients were given high-dose intravenous methylprednisolone. TCR Vbeta CDR3 sequencing of 135 peripheral blood samples (under 45 ophthalmopathy, about 80 hyperthyroidism and about 17 progressor patients) is reported in the paper. The paper as a whole reports these results and caveats: Sample size was not statistically predetermined, and blinding of investigators to group allocation was not performed. In validation, progression to ophthalmopathy was predicted by the model with around 71% sensitivity and around 76% specificity, a median of approximately 6.5 months before onset. Most expanded thyroid clonotypes (frequency above 0.001) were also detected in blood, a finding suggesting that blood repertoires may reflect thyroid immune responses. Ophthalmopathy was separated from stable hyperthyroidism by a 13 V-J signature model, with around 90% sensitivity and 81% to 83% specificity obtained in cross-validation and 80%/75% obtained in testing.

This clonotype was counted once. This clone's antigen is unknown. Base-call qualities are not available, and no considerably larger clone is one nucleotide away. Weak support is all one read offers. In the ophthalmopathy patients, disease was moderately to severely active, with a Clinical Activity Score of 3 or more, a NOSPECS grade of 4 or more, and a duration of less than 3 months. The study excluded patients with uncontrolled infections, other autoimmune diseases, pregnancy or lactation. Diagnoses relied on clinical symptoms, serum thyroxine and TRAb, thyroid ultrasound and orbital computed tomography. PBMCs were isolated from more than 8 ml of fresh peripheral blood by Ficoll-Paque density gradient centrifugation. Trizol reagent was used to extract total RNA, and RNA quality was then checked on an Agilent 2100 Bioanalyzer. V is pruned by 5 bases and J by 5 bases, leaving 10 bases of the junction without a gene match. From the cysteine up to the phenylalanine, the CDR3 has a length of 16 residues. The kept DNA is CDR3 alone, 48 bases in frame from the first base.

Amplification of TCR beta CDR3 regions was carried out from RNA transcripts. A first-round RT-PCR of the TCR CDR3 used the HTBI primer set with the Qiagen OneStep RT-PCR kit. Libraries were constructed in a second round of multiplex PCR, after which size selection and purification were carried out. Libraries were sequenced paired-end with 100 bp reads on an Illumina HiSeq2000. Per the authors' processing: SOAPnuke was used to process the raw data, with reads discarded if the reads contained adapters or uncalled bases, had a mean Phred below 15, or lacked an exact constant-primer or identifier match. High-quality paired reads were merged using COPE v1.2.5, and each unique nucleotide sequence was defined as a clonotype. MiTCR v1.1 was used to align the clonotypes against IMGT TRBV, TRBD and TRBJ reference segments. The analysis was restricted to V-J combinations with a frequency above 0.0001, which together covered 99% to 99.2% of the repertoires. A TCS score was defined as the ratio between F50 (clonal expansion) and ExV (chaos), using BLOSUM62-based TCRdist between CDR3 peptides within each V-J. Welch's t-statistics and random forest reduced several hundred V-J features to around 14, which were used in a naive Bayes classifier (R e1071). TCRdb applied fastp at Q25 and MiXCR to the public reads, then kept only in-frame beta chains. Rows are unified per CDR3 protein, each entry keeping the most common DNA and genes. V and J calls and clone size were set by TCRdb, not the authors. The sample has about 640,000 distinct CDR3 sequences on record, about a fifth of them singletons. The ten largest make up under 35% of the sample.

The receptor was isolated from a man aged 25 to 40 with Graves' ophthalmopathy. Input material: blood. The sequence links TRBV12-3 or TRBV12-4 to TRBJ2-1; TRBD2 fits 9 bases in the junction. The CDR3 region reads CASSPPRTSAHNEQFF. The DNA reads as follows: TGTGCCAGCAGTCCCCCGCGGACTAGCGCCCACAATGAGCAGTTCTTC.